The entry below gives a single TCR beta chain sequence along with its context. These data belong to a study of blood T cell repertoires in COVID-19. TCRdb keeps only in-frame clones here, not all; method: immunoSEQ multiplex PCR. The table records about 140,000 clones, approximately 79% of them present only once. Germline CDR1 is SGDLS and CDR2 is YYNGEE. This CDR3 comprises 12 residues. The V end lost 4 bases, the J end lost 3 bases, and 7 bases lay between the germline ends. The TCR was taken from a woman between 45 and 65 years old who had recovered from COVID-19. This rearrangement joins TRBV9 to TRBJ1-1, with D hard to call. Input material: PBMCs or T cells enriched from blood (not recorded which). CDR3 in DNA: TGTGCCAGCAGCTCCCGTGACACTGAAGCTTTCTTT. Its protein is CASSSRDTEAFF.